Listed below are T cell receptor beta chains from one sample, sequenced in a study of technical replicates of blood from several donors. The assay was immunoSEQ multiplex PCR, and TCRdb's table has in-frame clones only and misses some. The sample lists around 70,000 clones, 95% to 98% seen once, with about 0.28% in the top ten. Sequenced input: T cells isolated from PBMCs. These receptors originate from a human donor in good health. Both conserved end residues are part of each CDR3. Clone size is not always given. Where it is, it says once, few, many or a class for expanded clones.

V: TRBV11-1
size: NA
CDR3: CASRLNMNTEAFF

V: TRBV19
size: NA
CDR3: CASRVRDYNEKLFF

V: TRBV7-8
size: NA
CDR3: CASILWGTQAYNEQFF

V: TRBV4-3
size: NA
CDR3: CASSQERTGGYEQYF

V: TRBV7-7
size: NA
CDR3: CASSAGQDNEQFF

V: TRBV7-2
size: NA
CDR3: CASSFSRLGAEKLFF

V: TRBV4-2
size: NA
CDR3: CASSQDRDTQGGGYTF

V: TRBV28
size: NA
CDR3: CASRSPGQGSVGHGYTF

V: TRBV2
size: NA
CDR3: CASRGGQGVPGYTF

V: TRBV15
size: NA
CDR3: CATSILSTGYSTDTQYF

V: TRBV9
size: once
CDR3: CASSASLGGPGELFF

V: TRBV7-9
size: NA
CDR3: CASSLEVDVGRDNTEAFF

V: TRBV28
size: NA
CDR3: CASSLALARPYEQYF

V: TRBV28
size: NA
CDR3: CASSLGLAGTYEQYF

V: TRBV6-5
size: NA
CDR3: CASRDAGLSNQPQHF

V: TRBV6-1
size: NA
CDR3: CASKEGLNEQFF

V: TRBV2
size: NA
CDR3: CASREFMEREGRETQYF

V: TRBV18
size: NA
CDR3: CASSFNRERTGNTIYF

V: TRBV2
size: NA
CDR3: CASSFRDSRNTIYF